This is a list of T cell receptor beta chains from one sample in a study of OX40 agonist ivuxolimab in advanced cancers. Using immunoSEQ multiplex PCR, the repertoire was profiled, and TCRdb retains in-frame clones only, with some absent. This sample has roughly 76,000 clones; around 85% occur once, and the top ten carry under 6%. Sequencing was performed on CD4+ or CD8+ T cells sorted from blood, taken in a trial of the OX40 agonist ivuxolimab. These receptors were collected from an adult with an advanced solid tumor such as melanoma, head and neck, liver or kidney cancer. The CDR3 runs from the conserved cysteine through the conserved F or W. The size of a clone is reported for some rows only, either as once, few or many, or as a class for expanded clones.

clone_size	v_call	j_call	cdr3_aa
NA	TRBV7-3	TRBJ1-4	CASSPTGTGDEKLFF
NA	TRBV18	TRBJ1-1	CASSQPDRGEAFF
few	TRBV2	TRBJ1-2	CASSVGETYGYTF
NA	TRBV19	TRBJ1-5	CASSPSRPGEGDYSNQPQHF
NA	TRBV6-5	TRBJ1-2	CASSPRYGYTF
NA	TRBV25-1	TRBJ2-1	CASSGLAGPHEQFF
NA	TRBV21-1	TRBJ2-5	CASSQLSALETQYF
NA	TRBV19	TRBJ2-1	CASSIGGGAYNEQFF
NA	TRBV30	TRBJ2-7	CAWASTGASYEQYF
NA	TRBV28	TRBJ1-5	CATQQGPQPQHF
NA	TRBV4-3	TRBJ1-2	CASSQAHANYGYTF
NA	TRBV28	TRBJ2-1	CASSLDGAYNEQFF
NA	TRBV28	TRBJ2-5	CASSRSQIGQETQYF
NA	TRBV2	TRBJ1-4	CASSPGQGREKLFF
NA	TRBV6-1	TRBJ2-2	CASSELGVNTGELFF
NA	TRBV4-1	TRBJ1-2	CASSQQYGGYTF